The 24 T cell receptor beta chains below come from one sample, sequenced in a study of identical twins. TCRdb ran MiXCR on the 5' RACE reads and lists one entry per CDR3 protein. The sample records more than 400,000 distinct CDR3 sequences, 13% to 15% being singletons. Another study also made use of these data, one on yellow fever vaccine responses in identical twins.

The sequenced material came from CD4+ T cells sorted from blood. The receptors were gathered from a woman aged 18-30 years in good health.

This clonotype was picked up a small number of times. The rearrangement uses TRBV10-2 and TRBJ2-2, with 8 positions matching TRBD2. With 2 bases clipped from V and 4 bases from J, the junction kept 0 bases outside the gene matches. CDR1 is WSHSY and CDR2 is SAAADI in the germline V gene. The CDR3 covers 14 residues. Here the CDR3 reads CASSERGGTGELFF. The CDR3, as DNA: TGCGCCAGCAGTGAGCGGGGGGGCACCGGGGAGCTGTTTTTT.

A few counts support this clonotype. The chain recombines TRBV6-1 with TRBJ1-2; 7 positions agree with TRBD1. The CDR3 length is 13 residues. Unmatched junction bases numbered 9, after V lost 6 bases and J lost 8 bases. Germline CDR1 and CDR2: MNHNS and SASEGT. CDR3 residues: CASRQTGVKGYTF. The DNA for the CDR3 is TGTGCCAGCAGACAAACAGGGGTGAAAGGCTACACCTTC.

Only a few counts were recorded for this clonotype. The chain is built from TRBV5-6 and TRBJ2-3; weak D call: TRBD2 (6 bases). The germline CDR1 and CDR2 sequences are SGHDT and YYEEEE. The CDR3 is 19 residues long. The germline V and J ends were trimmed by 3 bases and 2 bases, with 25 bases remaining between them. In DNA form, the CDR3 reads TGTGCCAGCAGCTCGCCGGGGTGGGGGAAGCCGGGGGACACAGATACGCAGTATTTT. It translates to CASSSPGWGKPGDTDTQYF.

In this sample, this clonotype turned up many times. The rearrangement uses TRBV12-3 or TRBV12-4 and TRBJ2-7; D unresolved. Trimming removed 4 bases at V and 5 bases at J, with 6 bases between. CDR3 length: 11 amino acids. This chain's CDR3 is CASSSTHEQYF. CDR3 bases: TGTGCCAGCAGTTCCACCCACGAGCAGTACTTC.

This clonotype has just a few counts. The chain couples TRBV20-1 to TRBJ2-5, with no clear D. The CDR3 is 14 amino acids. The germline gives CDR1 DFQATT, CDR2 SNEGSKA (reference sequence). The ends were cut back, 4 bases at V and 1 base at J, with 13 bases in the middle. CDR3 sequence reads: CSATKDQVQETQYF. The CDR3 nucleotides read TGCAGTGCTACCAAAGACCAAGTCCAAGAGACCCAGTACTTC.

The chain uses TRBV6-2 or TRBV6-3 and TRBJ2-1; 7 bases line up with TRBD1. Per germline, CDR1 MNHEY and CDR2 SVGEGT. There are 12 residues in the CDR3. V gave up 7 bases and J gave up 7 bases; unmatched junction bases: 4. CDR3 region: CASTDRANEQFF. In DNA, the CDR3 is TGTGCCAGCACCGACAGGGCAAATGAGCAGTTCTTC.

As concerns this clonotype: A clone one base away is much larger, so this may be a read error. The chain has TRBV7-9 and TRBJ2-3; D is perhaps TRBD2 (6 bases). The germline V gene has CDR1 SEHNR and CDR2 FQNEAQ (reference sequence). The CDR3 is made up of 15 amino acids. V lost 3 bases, J lost 2 bases, and 12 bases lay in between. The CDR3 loop is CASSFRLDFTDTQYF. CDR3 sequence (DNA): TGTGCCAGCAGCTTCCGACTAGACTTCACAGATACGCAGTATTTT.

With regard to this clonotype: Since a much larger clone is just one base distant, this may be a read error. The chain links TRBV7-9 to TRBJ2-1; the D gene is possibly TRBD2 (6 bases). The germline V and J ends were trimmed by 8 bases and 8 bases, with 16 bases remaining between them. The CDR3 is 13 amino acids. Germline loops: CDR1 SEHNR, CDR2 FQNEAQ (reference sequence). CDR3 protein: CASGRQGPDEQFF. CDR3 DNA sequence: TGTGCCAGCGGGAGGCAGGGCCCCGATGAGCAGTTCTTC. The full variable domain, in which reference TRBV7-9 and TRBJ2-1 provide the parts outside the CDR3, is DTGVSQNPRHKITKRGQNVTFRCDPISEHNRLYWYRQTLGQGPEFLTYFQNEAQLEKSRLLSDRFSAERPKGSFSTLEIQRTEQGDSAMYLCASGRQGPDEQFFGPGTRLTVL.

This clonotype was seen only a few times. This chain connects TRBV19 to TRBJ2-4, with D possibly being TRBD1 (6 bases). V gave up 7 bases and J gave up 0 bases, with 16 bases separating them. This CDR3 has 16 residues. Germline CDR1 LNHDA, CDR2 SQIVND (reference sequence). The CDR3 loop reads CASTQGRLLAKNIQYF. The DNA for the CDR3 is TGTGCCAGTACCCAGGGGCGGCTTCTAGCCAAAAACATTCAGTACTTC.

This clonotype has just a few counts. The chain carries TRBV28 and TRBJ1-4, with TRBD1 matching 7 bases. CDR3 length: 14 amino acids. The V segment lost 6 bases and the J segment 4 bases; nucleotides outside the gene matches: 5. Per germline, CDR1 MDHEN and CDR2 SYDVKM. For the CDR3, the DNA is TGTGCCAGCAGGGCACAGGGGCGTAATGAAAAACTGTTTTTT. Its protein is CASRAQGRNEKLFF.

The chain combines TRBV12-3 or TRBV12-4 with TRBJ2-7; D is unresolved. The V gene lost 5 bases and the J gene lost 4 bases, with 21 bases spanning the gap. The CDR3 length is 16 residues. The CDR3 sequence: CASSHDRITSFYEQYF. The CDR3 DNA sequence: TGTGCCAGCAGTCACGACCGAATTACCTCCTTTTACGAGCAGTACTTC.

This clonotype was observed a few times. The rearrangement uses TRBV7-2 and TRBJ2-3; 11 bases align to TRBD2. The V gene end was trimmed by 4 bases and the J gene end by 10 bases; junction bases not matched to a gene: 7. From germline, CDR1 is SGHTA and CDR2 FQGNSA. The length of the CDR3 is 14 residues. The chain's CDR3 is CASSYPGTSGAQYF. In DNA form, the CDR3 reads TGTGCCAGCAGCTATCCAGGGACTAGCGGTGCGCAGTATTTT.

This sequence joins TRBV2 and TRBJ2-1; 12 bases line up with TRBD2. V shed 6 bases, J shed 9 bases, and the junction held 12 bases outside the gene matches. This CDR3 is 16 amino acids long. The germline gives CDR1 SNHLY, CDR2 FYNNEI. The CDR3 DNA reads TGTGCCAGCAGAGGCCTAGCGGGGGGGCCGAGGGGTGAGCAGTTCTTC. Protein sequence: CASRGLAGGPRGEQFF.

The gene calls are TRBV6-5 and TRBJ2-1; no reliable D call. The V end lost 6 bases, the J end lost 4 bases, and 7 bases lay between the germline ends. Germline CDR1 and CDR2: MNHEY and SVGAGI. The CDR3 spans 12 residues. DNA for the CDR3: TGTGCCAGCAGGAGCGAGTACAATGAGCAGTTCTTC. Translation gives CASRSEYNEQFF.

This clonotype was counted between two and nine times. The chain's CDR3 is CASSSTGSPYNEQFF. The CDR3 region has the DNA TGTGCCAGCAGTTCAACAGGGTCACCCTACAATGAGCAGTTCTTC. This chain uses TRBV28 with TRBJ2-1, with D tentatively TRBD1 (6 bases). The CDR3 runs 15 residues. V was trimmed by 4 bases and J by 2 bases, leaving 12 bases between them. Germline CDR1 MDHEN, CDR2 SYDVKM.

CDR3 sequence (DNA): TGTGCCAGCACCATCCACCCAAAAGAGACCCAGTACTTC. Encoded protein: CASTIHPKETQYF. The genes are TRBV7-2 and TRBJ2-5, with D uncertain. The CDR3 contains 13 residues. The germline V gene encodes CDR1 SGHTA and CDR2 FQGNSA. Trimming cost V 7 bases and J 3 bases, with 12 bases left between them.

This clonotype was counted a few times. The J gene is TRBJ2-2, the V gene TRBV6-5, with D perhaps matching TRBD1 (5 bases). This CDR3 has 17 residues. Germline-derived CDR1 and CDR2 are MNHEY and SVGAGI. V dropped 2 bases and J dropped 4 bases, with 17 bases sitting between them. The CDR3 spells CASSYTQGQPFTGELFF. DNA for the CDR3: TGTGCCAGCAGTTACACCCAAGGACAACCATTCACCGGGGAGCTGTTTTTT.

This clonotype was seen only a few times. The V call is TRBV9, the J call TRBJ2-1; no firm D call. Germline CDR1 SGDLS, CDR2 YYNGEE. This CDR3 is 14 amino acids long. V was trimmed by 0 bases and J by 7 bases, leaving 11 bases between them. The CDR3 nucleotides are TGTGCCAGCAGCGTAGAGCCGATTTCGAATGAGCAGTTCTTC. Translating gives CASSVEPISNEQFF. Filled out from reference TRBV9 and TRBJ2-1, the complete variable domain reads DSGVTQTPKHLITATGQRVTLRCSPRSGDLSVYWYQQSLDQGLQFLIQYYNGEERAKGNILERFSAQQFPDLHSELNLSSLELGDSALYFCASSVEPISNEQFFGPGTRLTVL.

The chain is built from TRBV2 and TRBJ2-1; D unclear. The CDR3 is 15 residues long. Germline V gene sequence: CDR1 SNHLY, CDR2 FYNNEI. The V and J ends lost 6 bases and 5 bases respectively, with 17 bases between them. The CDR3 reads CASSPEGRDHNEQFF. Here the CDR3 DNA reads TGTGCCAGCAGCCCCGAAGGCCGCGACCACAATGAGCAGTTCTTC.

The sample holds a few counts of this clonotype. J is TRBJ2-1 and V is TRBV10-3; D unclear. CDR3 length equals 14 residues. Trimming left V 2 bases short and J 6 bases short, with 11 bases between. Per the germline V gene, CDR1 is ENHRY and CDR2 is SYGVKD. The CDR3 sequence is CAISEDPVGNEQFF. The CDR3 DNA is TGTGCCATCAGTGAGGACCCCGTAGGCAATGAGCAGTTCTTC.

The chain uses TRBV11-2 and TRBJ2-7; TRBD1 might be the D (5 bases). Trimming cost V 1 base and J 2 bases, with 18 bases left between them. Germline V gene data show CDR1 as SGHAT and CDR2 as FQNNGV. The CDR3 length is 17 residues. CDR3 bases: TGTGCCAGCAGCTTAGGGATGGACACCTCCAGCACCTACGAGCAGTACTTC. Its protein product is CASSLGMDTSSTYEQYF.

The chain links TRBV20-1 to TRBJ2-7; TRBD2 is a possible D gene (6 bases). V was cut by 7 bases and J by 0 bases, with 10 bases left in between. Looked up from germline, CDR1 is DFQATT and CDR2 is SNEGSKA (reference sequence). CDR3 size: 12 residues. CDR3 bases: TGCAGTGTGGCGGGGAGCTCCTACGAGCAGTACGTC. This translates into CSVAGSSYEQYV.

The chain couples TRBV20-1 to TRBJ2-1, with 7 positions matching TRBD2. With 3 bases clipped from V and 9 bases from J, the junction kept 11 bases outside the gene matches. This CDR3 contains 14 residues. Germline V gives CDR1 DFQATT, CDR2 SNEGSKA (reference sequence). CDR3 DNA: TGCAGTGCTAGTAGGTCGGGAGGCCCAGGTGAGCAGTTCTTC. Protein: CSASRSGGPGEQFF.

V and J are TRBV7-3 and TRBJ1-1, with D possibly being TRBD1 (6 bases). V shed 6 bases and J shed 10 bases, with 18 bases lying between them. This CDR3 has 13 amino acids. Germline CDR1 and CDR2: SGHTA and FQGTGA. The CDR3 sequence: CASSPGGLSGAFF. The CDR3 DNA follows: TGTGCCAGCAGTCCCGGGGGCCTCTCTGGAGCTTTCTTT.